The 19 T cell receptor beta chains in this list originate from one sample, sequenced in a study of blood T cells in healthy people across ages (dated by TCRdb to between 2015 and 2016). Library prep was done by 5' RACE. The sample was run on an Illumina HiSeq 2500. A second PCR of roughly 7 to 11 cycles was performed with a sample-barcoded 5' primer and a J-beta primer mix. TCRdb trimmed the raw reads at Q25, called clones with MiXCR and kept productive beta chains. Identical CDR3 proteins give one entry, which carries the most common genes and DNA. This sample holds about 800,000 distinct CDR3 sequences; about half were observed only once. The ten largest clones add up to around 18% of the sample. The specimen was blood. Receptors were obtained from a man older than 75 in good health.

The count of this clonotype is one. The chain combines TRBV20-1 with TRBJ2-3; 7 nucleotides line up with TRBD1. This CDR3 has 18 residues. Germline values: CDR1 DFQATT, CDR2 SNEGSKA (reference sequence). J gave up 0 bases and V 3 bases, and 15 bases lay outside the gene matches. The CDR3 region has the DNA TGCAGTGCTAGGCTCACCCCGGGACAGTTAACTAGCACAGATACGCAGTATTTT. Its translation is CSARLTPGQLTSTDTQYF.

This clonotype was counted at least ten times. The V and J genes are TRBV20-1 and TRBJ2-1; 8 bases are a match to TRBD2. CDR1 and CDR2 (germline): DFQATT, SNEGSKA (reference sequence). V shed 1 base and J 7 bases; nucleotides not matched to a gene: 6. CDR3 length: 14 amino acids. The CDR3 spells CSARAGAGVNEQFF. The DNA for the CDR3 is TGCAGTGCTAGAGCGGGAGCGGGAGTGAATGAGCAGTTCTTC.

The V call is TRBV19, the J call TRBJ2-1; a possible D gene is TRBD1 (5 bases). The better agreement between TRBJ2-7 and the DNA end casts doubt on the J call. Germline CDR1 LNHDA, CDR2 SQIVND (reference sequence). This CDR3 comprises 14 residues. CDR3 sequence reads: CASSMGPNYNEQYF. The DNA of the CDR3 is TGTGCCAGTAGTATGGGGCCAAACTACAATGAGCAGTACTTC.

In this sample, this clonotype turned up a few times. The gene calls are TRBV20-1 and TRBJ2-3; possible D gene TRBD2, 5 bases. V was clipped by 0 bases and J by 0 bases, with 13 bases between them. The CDR3 totals 16 residues. From germline, CDR1 is DFQATT and CDR2 SNEGSKA (reference sequence). CDR3 protein: CSARDPGRTSTDTQYF. For the CDR3, the DNA is TGCAGTGCTAGAGACCCCGGAAGGACTAGCACAGATACGCAGTATTTT.

The chain joins TRBV18 to TRBJ2-1, with 13 bases fitting TRBD2. The CDR3 is made up of 16 amino acids. Germline loops: CDR1 KGHSH, CDR2 LQKENI. Germline trimming cut 7 bases from V and 8 bases from J; bases unmatched to any gene: 11. CDR3 sequence (DNA): TGTGCCAGCTTACGCCAACGGACTAGCGGGAGAGATGAGCAGTTCTTC. It specifies CASLRQRTSGRDEQFF.

This clonotype turned up a few times. This chain's CDR3 is CASSLVGPTYEQYF. The CDR3 nucleotides read TGTGCCAGCAGCTTGGTGGGACCTACCTACGAGCAGTACTTC. The chain carries TRBV5-4 and TRBJ2-7; perhaps D is TRBD1 or TRBD2 (5 bases each). The V and J ends lost 0 bases and 2 bases respectively, with 9 bases between them. This CDR3 contains 14 residues. Germline CDR1 is SGHNT and CDR2 is YYREEE (reference sequence).

This clonotype came up a few times. V is TRBV20-1 and J is TRBJ2-1, with a possible D match to TRBD2 (7 bases). The length of the CDR3 is 13 residues. V was pared by 6 bases and J by 10 bases, with 19 bases between. Germline CDR1 reads DFQATT; CDR2 reads SNEGSKA (reference sequence). The CDR3 region is CSALGGGTSEQFF. DNA for the CDR3: TGCAGTGCCTTAGGGGGGGGTACCTCAGAGCAGTTCTTC.

The V and J genes are TRBV5-6 and TRBJ2-5; D may match TRBD1 or TRBD2 (5 bases each). TRBJ2-7 matches the DNA end more closely, so the J call is doubtful. The germline V gene encodes CDR1 SGHDT and CDR2 YYEEEE. The CDR3 is 15 residues long. CDR3 protein: CASTFLVRGGYEQYF. CDR3 sequence (DNA): TGTGCCAGCACCTTCTTGGTCCGGGGCGGCTACGAGCAGTACTTC.

Only a few counts were recorded for this clonotype. The V gene is TRBV28, the J gene TRBJ1-5; possibly TRBD1 for D (5 bases). Per the germline V gene, CDR1 is MDHEN and CDR2 is SYDVKM. The V end lost 7 bases, the J end lost 7 bases, and 20 bases lay between the germline ends. There are 15 residues in the CDR3. The CDR3 sequence is CASTASRAGDQPQHF. CDR3 nucleotide sequence: TGTGCCAGCACCGCGAGTCGGGCTGGGGACCAGCCCCAGCATTTT.

This clonotype was observed a handful of times. This rearrangement joins TRBV12-3 or TRBV12-4 to TRBJ2-1; possible D gene TRBD2, 5 bases. The CDR3 consists of 17 residues. V was shortened by 1 base and J by 0 bases, with 13 bases between the two germline ends. The CDR3: CASSLVSELSSYNEQFF. The CDR3 DNA is TGTGCCAGCAGTTTAGTTAGCGAGTTGAGCTCCTACAATGAGCAGTTCTTC.

The genes are TRBV18 and TRBJ2-3, with 11 nucleotides matching TRBD2. The ends lost 3 bases at V and 5 bases at J; junction bases unmatched: 10. The CDR3 contains 17 residues. Per the germline V gene, CDR1 is KGHSH and CDR2 is LQKENI. CDR3 sequence (DNA): TGTGCCAGCTCACCGAATCTCGGGACTAGCGGCCAAGATACGCAGTATTTT. It specifies CASSPNLGTSGQDTQYF. Supplemented by reference TRBV18 and TRBJ2-3, the full variable domain reads NAGVMQNPRHLVRRRGQEARLRCSPMKGHSHVYWYRQLPEEGLKFMVYLQKENIIDESGMPKERFSAEFPKEGPSILRIQQVVRGDSAAYFCASSPNLGTSGQDTQYFGPGTRLTVL.

The V call is TRBV5-1, the J call TRBJ2-1; TRBD1 matches at 10 bases. With V trimmed by 4 bases and J by 4 bases, 5 bases remained unmatched. Looked up from germline, CDR1 is SGHRS and CDR2 is YFSETQ. This CDR3 is built from 15 residues. CDR3 sequence: CASSVTGGWYNEQFF. The CDR3 DNA sequence: TGCGCCAGCAGCGTGACAGGGGGCTGGTACAATGAGCAGTTCTTC.

This CDR3 reads CSASVGQGAATGELFF. CDR3 coding DNA: TGCAGTGCTAGTGTGGGGCAGGGTGCGGCCACCGGGGAGCTGTTTTTT. This sequence joins TRBV20-1 and TRBJ2-2, with D perhaps matching TRBD1 (5 bases). Germline-derived CDR1 and CDR2 are DFQATT and SNEGSKA (reference sequence). There are 16 residues in the CDR3. V was shortened by 3 bases and J by 4 bases, with 18 bases between the two germline ends.

This chain joins TRBV11-3 and TRBJ2-1; D gene unclear. This CDR3 is built from 12 residues. Germline V gene lookup returns CDR1 SGHNT and CDR2 YENEEA. Deletions cut 4 bases from V and 6 bases from J, with 7 bases between. This CDR3 reads CASSSNSNEQFF. In DNA form, the CDR3 reads TGTGCCAGCAGCTCTAACAGCAATGAGCAGTTCTTC.

The V call is TRBV27, the J call TRBJ2-1; 7 bases fit TRBD1. After removal of 10 bases from V and 10 bases from J, the junction contained 4 bases not matched to a gene. The CDR3 covers 10 residues. From germline, CDR1 is MNHEY and CDR2 SMNVEV (reference sequence). CDR3 in amino acids: CATGTAEQFF. The DNA of the CDR3 is TGTGCCACCGGGACAGCAGAGCAGTTCTTC.

The CDR3 region is CASSIEIAGPDNEQFF. As DNA, the CDR3 is TGTGCCAGCAGCATAGAAATCGCGGGACCGGACAATGAGCAGTTCTTC. The chain couples TRBV7-2 to TRBJ2-1; TRBD2 is a possible D gene (6 bases). CDR1 and CDR2 from the germline V gene are SGHTA and FQGNSA. With 5 bases removed from V and 5 bases from J, the gap between germline ends came to 19 bases. This CDR3 region has 16 residues.

This clonotype was picked up a small number of times. The chain couples TRBV5-1 to TRBJ1-1; D perhaps matches TRBD1 (6 bases). The V end lost 4 bases, the J end lost 1 base, and 14 bases lay between the germline ends. The CDR3 spans 15 residues. CDR1 SGHRS and CDR2 YFSETQ come from the germline V gene. The CDR3 region has the DNA TGCGCCAGCAGCCCCACCGGGACACCGAACACTGAAGCTTTCTTT. Amino acid sequence: CASSPTGTPNTEAFF.

CDR3 coding DNA: TGTGCCAGCAGCATCTGGGACAGGGGTACAGATACGCAGTATTTT. It codes for CASSIWDRGTDTQYF. This sequence joins TRBV11-2 and TRBJ2-3; 10 bases are shared with TRBD1. Trimming at V came to 5 bases and at J to 3 bases, leaving 5 bases not matched to a gene. Germline-derived CDR1 and CDR2 are SGHAT and FQNNGV. The CDR3 has 15 amino acids.

This clonotype was observed once. Possible read error: a much larger clone is one base away. The CDR3 DNA reads as TGTGCCAGCAGCCCCGGGACAGATAGCACAGATACGCAGTATTTT. Its translation is CASSPGTDSTDTQYF. This chain links TRBV7-3 with TRBJ2-3; 7 bases line up with TRBD1. V lost 5 bases, J lost 0 bases, and 5 bases stayed unmatched. Germline CDR1 reads SGHTA; CDR2 reads FQGTGA. The CDR3 runs to 15 residues.